The 5 T cell receptor beta chains below all came from one sample that was sequenced in a study of blood T cell repertoires in COVID-19. Method: immunoSEQ multiplex PCR; TCRdb's copy keeps in-frame clones and lacks some. The table shows about 140,000 clones, with approximately 85% occurring only once. Sequenced sample: peripheral blood. The receptors were gathered from a man aged 45-65 years with acute or convalescent COVID-19.

This clone showed up just once. The genes are TRBV7-6 and TRBJ1-4, with TRBD1 as a possible D gene (6 bases). V was shortened by 2 bases and J by 3 bases, with 13 bases between the two germline ends. The CDR3 consists of 16 residues. Germline lookup yields CDR1 SGHVS and CDR2 FNYEAQ. The CDR3 is CASSLRPRTANEKLFF. CDR3 nucleotides: TGTGCCAGCAGCTTAAGGCCCCGGACAGCTAATGAAAAACTGTTTTTT. Using reference TRBV7-6 and TRBJ1-4 for the parts outside the CDR3, the full variable domain is GAGVSQSPRYKVTKRGQDVALRCDPISGHVSLYWYRQALGQGPEFLTYFNYEAQQDKSGLPNDRFSAERPEGSISTLTIQRTEQRDSAMYRCASSLRPRTANEKLFFGSGTQLSVL.

Here the CDR3 DNA reads TGTGCCAGCAGTCAAAGACAGGGCACAGATACGCAGTATTTT. Amino acid sequence: CASSQRQGTDTQYF. This sequence joins TRBV6-5 and TRBJ2-3; a weak D match, TRBD1 (6 bases). Germline V gene lookup returns CDR1 MNHEY and CDR2 SVGAGI. V lost 5 bases, J lost 1 base, and 10 bases lay in between. The length of the CDR3 is 14 residues.

V is TRBV28 and J is TRBJ2-7, with 7 positions matching TRBD2. Germline values: CDR1 MDHEN, CDR2 SYDVKM. CDR3 length: 14 amino acids. V was clipped by 7 bases and J by 2 bases; unmatched bases: 8. In nucleotides, the CDR3 is TGTGCCAGCAAAGTTGGGGGGGAACCCTACGAGCAGTACTTC. This encodes CASKVGGEPYEQYF.

This clone came up once. V and J are TRBV28 and TRBJ2-6, with D perhaps matching TRBD2 (5 bases). Germline-derived CDR1 and CDR2 are MDHEN and SYDVKM. V was trimmed by 8 bases and J by 4 bases, leaving 9 bases between them. The CDR3 has 13 residues. CDR3 bases: TGTGCCAGCGGGAGTCTCGGGGCCAACGTCCTGACTTTC. Residues: CASGSLGANVLTF.

The chain uses TRBV18 and TRBJ1-6; possibly TRBD1 for D (6 bases). V gave up 2 bases and J gave up 8 bases, with 13 bases separating them. The length of the CDR3 is 15 residues. Germline CDR1 and CDR2: KGHSH and LQKENI. The DNA of the CDR3 is TGTGCCAGCTCACCATACGGACAGATGGATTCACCCCTCCACTTT. Amino acids: CASSPYGQMDSPLHF.